The clone carrying this T cell receptor beta chain was seen a few times. One end of the junction fails to match germline, which may point to a read error. What was amplified from RNA transcripts were TCR beta CDR3 regions. HTBI primers drove first-round RT-PCR of the TCR CDR3. TCRdb fed the multiplex PCR reads into MiXCR, producing one record per CDR3 protein. The table shows approximately 400,000 distinct CDR3 sequences, with more than 13% occurring only once. The data are from a study of T cells in Graves' hyperthyroidism and ophthalmopathy. CDR3 length equals 16 residues. Germline CDR1 and CDR2: MNHEY and SMNVEV (reference sequence).

This TCR derives from a man over 45 with Graves' ophthalmopathy. This sequence joins TRBV27 and TRBJ2-1, with 9 bases matching TRBD1. Material for sequencing was blood. The CDR3 DNA sequence: TGTGCCAGCAGTCCTCCTACGGGACAGGGAAACAATGAGCAGTCCTTC. It encodes CASSPPTGQGNNEQSF.